The present TCR beta chain was sequenced within a study of T cells expressing NK-cell markers. Per the germline V gene, CDR1 is SGHDT and CDR2 is YYEEEE. CDR3 size: 15 residues. UMIs were included in TCR beta cDNA generated by 5'RACE template switching. TCRdb reprocessed the 5' RACE reads and keeps a single row for each CDR3 protein, giving no DNA. The sample includes more than 250,000 distinct CDR3 sequences. This clonotype was obtained from a man aged 18 to 35 in good health. This rearrangement joins TRBV5-6 to TRBJ2-1; without DNA, the TCRdb call of TRBD1 cannot be checked. Sequenced sample: blood T cells: a sorted CD56 or NKG2C T cell subset, CD4+ or CD8+ T cells, or bulk PBMC T cells (not recorded which). The CDR3 loop reads CASSLGKRGFVEQFF.